Below are 24 T cell receptor beta chains sequenced from a single sample in a study of blood T cell repertoires in COVID-19. Sequencing was performed with immunoSEQ multiplex PCR; in TCRdb, only in-frame clones are kept and a portion is missing. The data contain more than 450,000 clones, roughly 87% of them seen just once; the ten biggest clones take up roughly 0.7%. The sequenced sample was PBMCs or T cells enriched from blood (not recorded which). The receptors come from a young woman who had recovered from COVID-19.

J is TRBJ2-2 and V is TRBV19; perhaps TRBD1 as D (7 bases). The germline CDR1 and CDR2 sequences are LNHDA and SQIVND (reference sequence). Trimming pared 3 bases from V and 5 bases from J, leaving 13 bases between. This CDR3 has 15 amino acids. Here the CDR3 DNA reads TGTGCCAGTAGTATTAAGGGGGCGGGAACCGGGGAGCTGTTTTTT. Its protein product is CASSIKGAGTGELFF.

The chain employs TRBV5-6 and TRBJ2-5, with TRBD1 as a possible D gene (5 bases). V was shortened by 4 bases and J by 5 bases, with 30 bases between the two germline ends. This CDR3 region has 19 residues. In germline, CDR1 is SGHDT, CDR2 YYEEEE. Here the CDR3 DNA reads TGTGCCAGCAGCCGTCATAGACGGCAGGGTCGACTGTATATGGAGACCCAGTACTTC. Translation gives CASSRHRRQGRLYMETQYF.

The genes are TRBV4-1 and TRBJ2-3; TRBD2 matches at 9 bases. CDR3 length equals 14 residues. Germline V gene sequence: CDR1 MGHRA, CDR2 YSYEKL. V lost 4 bases and J lost 4; bases outside the gene matches: 3. The CDR3 loop is CASSPGLASDTQYF. The CDR3 DNA sequence: TGCGCCAGCAGCCCGGGACTAGCATCAGATACGCAGTATTTT.

The rearrangement joins TRBV30 to TRBJ1-4; D unclear. V was clipped by 2 bases and J by 5 bases, with 9 bases between them. Germline assignment: CDR1 GTSNPN and CDR2 SVGIG (reference sequence). This CDR3 comprises 13 residues. The CDR3 region is CAWSWAFNEKLFF. The DNA of the CDR3 is TGTGCCTGGAGTTGGGCATTCAATGAAAAACTGTTTTTT.

The chain combines TRBV5-1 with TRBJ1-1; D gene unclear. Looked up from germline, CDR1 is SGHRS and CDR2 is YFSETQ. The CDR3 contains 19 residues. V lost 1 base, J lost 0 bases, and 22 bases lay in between. CDR3 nucleotide sequence: TGCGCCAGCAGCTTGTATGGTGAACGGTCATCGCTCATGAACACTGAAGCTTTCTTT. Translating gives CASSLYGERSSLMNTEAFF.

In its sample, this clone was seen a few times. The chain uses TRBV7-9 and TRBJ2-4, with a weak D call TRBD1 (6 bases). V lost 1 base to trimming and J lost 7 bases, with 20 bases between them. CDR3 size: 17 residues. CDR1 and CDR2 from the germline V gene are SEHNR and FQNEAQ (reference sequence). Here the CDR3 reads CASSLGLGTSSNNIQYF. DNA for the CDR3: TGTGCCAGCAGCTTAGGGTTAGGGACAAGTAGTAACAACATTCAGTACTTC.

The table lists this clone with a count of one. The V call is TRBV7-9, the J call TRBJ2-6; D is undetermined. The CDR3 consists of 17 residues. Germline CDR1 reads SEHNR; CDR2 reads FQNEAQ (reference sequence). The ends were cut back, 5 bases at V and 2 bases at J, with 16 bases in the middle. The chain's CDR3 is CASSKTRFPTGANVLTF. CDR3 DNA sequence: TGTGCCAGCAGCAAAACCAGGTTCCCCACTGGGGCCAACGTCCTGACTTTC.

The J gene is TRBJ2-1, the V gene TRBV18, with a weak D call TRBD2 (6 bases). V dropped 4 bases and J dropped 5 bases, with 12 bases sitting between them. The V gene's germline CDR1 is KGHSH and CDR2 LQKENI. The CDR3 has 14 amino acids. CDR3 bases: TGTGCCAGCTCACGGGGGGTCAACAACAATGAGCAGTTCTTC. Encoded protein: CASSRGVNNNEQFF.

The V and J genes are TRBV29-1 and TRBJ1-1, with a weak D call TRBD1 (5 bases). Trimming stripped 3 bases from V and 4 bases from J, with 12 bases between. Per germline, CDR1 SQVTM and CDR2 ANQGSEA. The CDR3 extends over 13 amino acids. As DNA, the CDR3 is TGCAGCGTTGAGGGGGAGGGGAGCACTGAAGCTTTCTTT. It codes for CSVEGEGSTEAFF.

The CDR3: CASSSGGRGSTDTQYF. The DNA of the CDR3 is TGTGCCAGCAGCTCCGGCGGGCGGGGGAGCACAGATACGCAGTATTTT. V is TRBV2 and J is TRBJ2-3, with 7 bases lining up with TRBD2. Trimming took 6 bases from V and 0 from J; bases not matched to a gene: 9. The CDR3 runs 16 residues. Per the germline V gene, CDR1 is SNHLY and CDR2 is FYNNEI. Full variable domain (rest looked up from reference TRBV2 and TRBJ2-3): EPEVTQTPSHQVTQMGQEVILRCVPISNHLYFYWYRQILGQKVEFLVSFYNNEISEKSEIFDDQFSVERPDGSNFTLKIRSTKLEDSAMYFCASSSGGRGSTDTQYFGPGTRLTVL.

The chain recombines TRBV6-5 with TRBJ2-1, with D possibly being TRBD1 (6 bases). V shed 6 bases and J shed 9 bases, with 18 bases lying between them. The CDR3 consists of 14 residues. Germline values: CDR1 MNHEY, CDR2 SVGAGI. The DNA of the CDR3 is TGTGCCAGCAGAGGTGGTGGGGGCTCGGGTGAGCAGTTCTTC. Its protein product is CASRGGGGSGEQFF.

This clone was recorded only once. V is TRBV2 and J is TRBJ1-2, with 9 bases identical to TRBD1. The V gene end was trimmed by 6 bases and the J gene end by 4 bases; junction bases not matched to a gene: 3. Looked up from germline, CDR1 is SNHLY and CDR2 is FYNNEI. This CDR3 spans 13 amino acids. CDR3: CASRQGAGYGYTF. The CDR3 DNA reads TGTGCCAGCAGACAGGGGGCAGGCTATGGCTACACCTTC.

The genes are TRBV6-1 and TRBJ1-2; no reliable D call. The CDR3 covers 10 residues. The germline V gene has CDR1 MNHNS and CDR2 SASEGT. V lost 1 base, J lost 9 bases, and 3 bases lay in between. CDR3 in amino acids: CASSEVSYTF. The CDR3 nucleotides are TGTGCCAGCAGTGAAGTCAGCTACACCTTC.

The genes are TRBV10-3 and TRBJ1-4; D is unclear. This CDR3 region has 11 residues. Trimming cost V 8 bases and J 8 bases, with 9 bases left between them. Germline-derived CDR1 and CDR2 are ENHRY and SYGVKD. The CDR3 protein is CAIGPGEKLFF. The CDR3 DNA reads as TGTGCCATCGGCCCGGGGGAAAAACTGTTTTTT.

The CDR3 DNA reads as TGTGCCTTCGACAGGGAGAACACTGAAGCTTTCTTT. This translates into CAFDRENTEAFF. The genes are TRBV30 and TRBJ1-1; 7 positions agree with TRBD1. The trim removed 7 bases at V and 1 base at J, leaving 3 bases unmatched. The CDR3 sequence is 12 residues long. Germline assignment: CDR1 GTSNPN and CDR2 SVGIG (reference sequence).

V usage is TRBV3-1 (or the pseudogene TRBV3-2) and J usage is TRBJ2-7; 7 nucleotides line up with TRBD1. The germline CDR1 and CDR2 sequences are LGHDT and YNNKEL (reference sequence). CDR3 length: 14 residues. V shed 2 bases, J shed 7 bases, and the junction held 8 bases outside the gene matches. CDR3 residues: CASSQFSGGKEQYF. In DNA form, the CDR3 reads TGTGCCAGCAGCCAATTCTCAGGGGGAAAGGAGCAGTACTTC.

The chain links TRBV7-2 to TRBJ2-5; 9 nucleotides align to TRBD2. The CDR3 sequence is 16 residues long. V lost 1 base to trimming and J lost 4 bases; unmatched junction nucleotides: 7. Germline lookup yields CDR1 SGHTA and CDR2 FQGNSA. This CDR3 reads CASSLVGLAGRETQYF. The CDR3 DNA reads TGTGCCAGCAGCTTAGTAGGTCTAGCGGGGAGAGAGACCCAGTACTTC.

For this clone: Other DNA sequences in this specimen translate into the identical CDR3. The CDR3 DNA reads TGTGCCAGCAGCTTGGACAGATCTAGCACAGATACGCAGTATTTT. Encoded protein: CASSLDRSSTDTQYF. The gene calls are TRBV5-4 and TRBJ2-3; D uncertain. This CDR3 spans 15 amino acids. V lost 0 bases to trimming and J lost 0 bases, with 8 bases between them. Per the germline V gene, CDR1 is SGHNT and CDR2 is YYREEE (reference sequence).

The chain combines TRBV28 with TRBJ2-5; a possible D gene is TRBD1 (5 bases). The CDR3 runs 14 residues. CDR1 MDHEN and CDR2 SYDVKM come from the germline V gene. The germline V and J ends were trimmed by 7 bases and 0 bases, with 12 bases remaining between them. CDR3 DNA: TGTGCCAGCATCCGGCAGGGCCACCAAGAGACCCAGTACTTC. Its translation is CASIRQGHQETQYF.

Remarks on this clone: The same CDR3 also results from other DNA sequences found in this sample. The V gene is TRBV7-9, the J gene TRBJ1-1, with 8 bases that match TRBD1. The germline V gene has CDR1 SEHNR and CDR2 FQNEAQ (reference sequence). V was clipped by 6 bases and J by 4 bases; unmatched bases: 4. The CDR3 runs to 13 residues. The CDR3 bases are TGTGCCAGCAGTGCTACAGGGGGCACTGAAGCTTTCTTT. Protein sequence: CASSATGGTEAFF.

The chain recombines TRBV4-1 with TRBJ2-1; 8 bases agree with TRBD2. CDR1 and CDR2 (germline): MGHRA, YSYEKL. The V gene end was trimmed by 4 bases and the J gene end by 4 bases; junction bases not matched to a gene: 6. The CDR3 extends over 15 amino acids. The CDR3 nucleotides are TGCGCCAGCAGCCTAAGCGGGGGACTTTACAATGAGCAGTTCTTC. Protein product: CASSLSGGLYNEQFF.

This clone turned up a few times. V and J are TRBV11-2 and TRBJ2-2, with no clear D. Trimming shortened V by 3 bases and J by 0 bases, and 11 bases separated the two germline ends. The CDR3 sequence is 16 residues long. Germline loops: CDR1 SGHAT, CDR2 FQNNGV. Here the CDR3 DNA reads TGTGCCAGCAGCTTGTACAGTGGGTCGAACACCGGGGAGCTGTTTTTT. Translating gives CASSLYSGSNTGELFF.

This chain links TRBV24-1 with TRBJ1-2; 7 positions match TRBD1. Germline loops: CDR1 KGHDR, CDR2 SFDVKD. The CDR3 loop spans 13 amino acids. Trimming took 4 bases from V and 7 from J; bases not matched to a gene: 5. The CDR3 DNA is TGTGCCACCAGTGAAACAGGGGAAGGTGGCTACACCTTC. Its translation is CATSETGEGGYTF.

This clone was observed a few times. The chain carries TRBV5-4 and TRBJ1-4; 7 bases match TRBD1. Trimming took 4 bases from V and 5 from J; bases not matched to a gene: 8. Per the germline V gene, CDR1 is SGHNT and CDR2 is YYREEE (reference sequence). CDR3 size: 15 residues. The CDR3 DNA reads TGTGCCAGCAGCCCGGACAGGACAAACAATGAAAAACTGTTTTTT. It translates to CASSPDRTNNEKLFF.